This T cell receptor beta chain came from a study of graft-versus-host responses after intestinal transplantation. The protocol was immunoSEQ multiplex PCR, while the TCRdb copy is restricted to in-frame clones and leaves out a portion. The data contain fewer than 30,000 clones, 90% to 95% of them singletons. This CDR3 has 16 residues. Trimming stripped 0 bases from V and 2 bases from J, with 11 bases between. Germline assignment: CDR1 SGHDT and CDR2 YYEEEE. This sequence was found in a human patient who received an intestinal transplant, so some T cells may come from the graft donor. Here the sequenced sample was PBMCs, taken 18 days after transplant. The chain carries TRBV5-6 and TRBJ1-4; no reliable D call. The CDR3 sequence is CASSLANSGTNEKLFF. The CDR3 DNA is TGTGCCAGCAGCTTGGCGAATTCGGGCACTAATGAAAAACTGTTTTTT.